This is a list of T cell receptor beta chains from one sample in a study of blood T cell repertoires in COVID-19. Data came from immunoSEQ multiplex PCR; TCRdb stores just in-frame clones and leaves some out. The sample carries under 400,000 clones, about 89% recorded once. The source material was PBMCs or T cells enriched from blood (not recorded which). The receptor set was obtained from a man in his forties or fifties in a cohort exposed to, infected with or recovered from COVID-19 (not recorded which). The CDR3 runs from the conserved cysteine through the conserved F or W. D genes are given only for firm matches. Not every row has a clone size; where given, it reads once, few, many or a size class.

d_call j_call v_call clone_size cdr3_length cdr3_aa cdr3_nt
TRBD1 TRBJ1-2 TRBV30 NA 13 CAWSATGGDGYTF TGTGCCTGGAGTGCGACAGGGGGTGATGGCTACACCTTC
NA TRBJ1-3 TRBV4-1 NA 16 CASSPRQFLSGNTIYF TGCGCCAGCAGCCCGCGACAGTTCCTCTCTGGAAACACCATATATTTT
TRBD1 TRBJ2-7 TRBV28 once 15 CASSSTGQGSHEQYF TGTGCCAGCAGTTCAACGGGACAGGGCTCTCACGAGCAGTACTTC
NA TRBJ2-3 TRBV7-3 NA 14 CASSSTRSTDTQYF TGTGCCAGCAGCTCGACTCGTAGCACAGATACGCAGTATTTT
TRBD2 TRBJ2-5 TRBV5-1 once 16 CASSLGLATFQETQYF TGCGCCAGCAGCCTGGGACTAGCTACATTCCAAGAGACCCAGTACTTC
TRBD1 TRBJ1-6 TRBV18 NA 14 CASSPGQATSPLHF TGTGCCAGCTCACCCGGACAGGCGACATCACCCCTCCACTTT
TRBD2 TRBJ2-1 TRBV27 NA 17 CASSSRGSGTPYNEQFF TGTGCCAGCAGTTCCCGAGGTAGCGGGACCCCGTACAATGAGCAGTTCTTC
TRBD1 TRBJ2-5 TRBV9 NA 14 CASSGGQSRETQYF TGTGCCAGCAGCGGGGGACAGTCAAGAGAGACCCAGTACTTC
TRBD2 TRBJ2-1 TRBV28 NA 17 CASRISSGISSYNEQFF TGTGCCAGCCGAATTTCTAGCGGGATAAGCTCCTACAATGAGCAGTTCTTC
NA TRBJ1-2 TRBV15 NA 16 CATSPRRGASNYGYTF TGTGCCACCAGCCCACGGCGGGGGGCTTCGAACTATGGCTACACCTTC
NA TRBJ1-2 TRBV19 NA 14 CASLGGTPNYGYTF TGTGCCTCTTTGGGGGGGACACCTAACTATGGCTACACCTTC
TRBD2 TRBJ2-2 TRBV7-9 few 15 CASSPGLAGGRELFF TGTGCCAGCAGCCCTGGACTAGCGGGAGGGAGGGAGCTGTTTTTT
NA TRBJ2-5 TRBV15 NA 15 CATSSRTGSGETQYF TGTGCCACCAGCAGTAGAACCGGGAGTGGAGAGACCCAGTACTTC
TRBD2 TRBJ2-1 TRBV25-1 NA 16 CASSVRGTSPFNEQFF TGTGCCAGCAGTGTCCGAGGGACTAGCCCATTCAATGAGCAGTTCTTC
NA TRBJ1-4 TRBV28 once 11 CASVDNEKLFF TGTGCCAGCGTAGATAATGAAAAACTGTTTTTT
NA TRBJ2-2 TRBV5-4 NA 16 CASSLARLVGTGELFF TGTGCCAGCAGCCTTGCTCGACTAGTAGGCACCGGGGAGCTGTTTTTT
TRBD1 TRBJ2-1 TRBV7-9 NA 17 CASSSSNRDRGYNEQFF TGTGCCAGCAGTTCAAGCAACCGGGACAGGGGTTACAATGAGCAGTTCTTC
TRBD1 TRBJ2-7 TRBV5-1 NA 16 CASSLFPGGKNDEQYF TGCGCCAGCAGCTTGTTTCCAGGGGGTAAAAACGACGAGCAGTACTTC
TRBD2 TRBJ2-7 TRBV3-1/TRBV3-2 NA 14 CASSQSGGSGEQYF TGTGCCAGCAGCCAATCTGGCGGGAGCGGCGAGCAGTACTTC
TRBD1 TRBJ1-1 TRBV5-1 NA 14 CASGMTGLGTEAFF TGCGCCAGCGGGATGACAGGGTTGGGCACTGAAGCTTTCTTT
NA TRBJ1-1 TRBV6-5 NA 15 CASSRNSGGGTEAFF TGTGCCAGCAGTCGAAACAGTGGCGGGGGCACTGAAGCTTTCTTT
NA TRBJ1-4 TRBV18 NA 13 CASSPPGSEKLFF TGTGCCAGCTCACCACCGGGCAGCGAAAAACTGTTTTTT
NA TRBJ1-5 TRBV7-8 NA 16 CASSPYTRQLDQPQHF TGTGCCAGCAGCCCATATACTCGACAACTCGATCAGCCCCAGCATTTT
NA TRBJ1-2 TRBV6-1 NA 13 CASSERQIRGYTF TGTGCCAGCAGTGAAAGACAAATTCGCGGCTACACCTTC
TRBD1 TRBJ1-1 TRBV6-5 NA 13 CASSGTVNTEAFF TGTGCCAGCAGCGGGACAGTAAACACTGAAGCTTTCTTT
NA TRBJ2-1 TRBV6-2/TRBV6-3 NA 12 CASSPIRVLQFF TGTGCCAGCAGCCCCATCCGGGTCCTGCAGTTCTTC
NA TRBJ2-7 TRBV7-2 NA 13 CASSLMQGGEQYF TGTGCCAGCAGCTTAATGCAGGGTGGGGAGCAGTACTTC
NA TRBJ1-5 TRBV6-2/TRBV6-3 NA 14 CASSPTNSNQPQHF TGTGCCAGCAGCCCAACAAATAGCAATCAGCCCCAGCATTTT
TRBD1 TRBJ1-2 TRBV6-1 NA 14 CASNHRDRGVGYTF TGTGCCAGCAATCACCGGGACAGGGGGGTGGGCTACACCTTC
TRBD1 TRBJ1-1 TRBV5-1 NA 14 CASSEGQPNTEAFF TGCGCCAGCAGCGAGGGACAGCCGAACACTGAAGCTTTCTTT
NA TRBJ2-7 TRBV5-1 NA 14 CASSLGTLSYEQYF TGCGCCAGCAGCTTGGGGACTTTGTCCTACGAGCAGTACTTC
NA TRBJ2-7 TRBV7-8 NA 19 CASSLLLLADPRSSYEQYF TGTGCCAGCAGCTTATTATTGCTAGCCGATCCGAGGAGCTCCTACGAGCAGTACTTC
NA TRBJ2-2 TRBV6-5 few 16 CASSYSGMAGARELFF TGTGCCAGCAGTTACTCGGGAATGGCAGGGGCCCGGGAGCTGTTTTTT
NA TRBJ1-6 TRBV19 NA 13 CASSPPYSSPLHF TGTGCCAGTAGTCCGCCTTACTCTTCACCCCTCCACTTT
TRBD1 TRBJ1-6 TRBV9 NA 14 CASSLGQHNSPLHF TGTGCCAGCAGCCTGGGACAGCATAATTCACCCCTCCACTTT
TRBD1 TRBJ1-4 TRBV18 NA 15 CASSPAGQGEEKLFF TGTGCCAGCTCACCAGCGGGACAGGGGGAAGAAAAACTGTTTTTT
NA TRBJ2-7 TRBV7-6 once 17 CASSLPGRGDTSYEQYF TGTGCCAGCAGCTTACCGGGTAGAGGGGACACTTCCTACGAGCAGTACTTC
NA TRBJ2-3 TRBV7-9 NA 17 CASSSPNVQGLADTQYF TGTGCCAGCAGTTCTCCTAACGTACAGGGTTTGGCAGATACGCAGTATTTT
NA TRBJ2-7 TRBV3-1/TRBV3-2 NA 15 CASSPGRTQAYEQYF TGTGCCAGCAGCCCCGGCCGGACTCAAGCCTACGAGCAGTACTTC
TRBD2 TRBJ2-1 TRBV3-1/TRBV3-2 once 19 CASSQGVSGTFSSYNEQFF TGTGCCAGCAGCCAGGGTGTTAGCGGGACCTTTAGCTCCTACAATGAGCAGTTCTTC
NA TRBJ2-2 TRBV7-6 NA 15 CASSLSPGITGELFF TGTGCCAGCAGCTTAAGTCCAGGGATCACCGGGGAGCTGTTTTTT
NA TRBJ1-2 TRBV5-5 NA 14 CASSLSRGRYGYTF TGTGCCAGCAGCTTGAGCCGGGGGAGATATGGCTACACCTTC
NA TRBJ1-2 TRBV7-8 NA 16 CASSLLSIREVGGYTF TGTGCCAGCAGCTTACTATCAATCAGGGAGGTCGGTGGCTACACCTTC
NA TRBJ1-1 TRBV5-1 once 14 CASSVTGLNTEAFF TGCGCCAGCAGCGTTACAGGGTTGAACACTGAAGCTTTCTTT
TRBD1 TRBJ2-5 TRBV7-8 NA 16 CASSLGQGHSRGTQYF TGTGCCAGCAGCTTAGGACAGGGCCACTCTCGAGGGACCCAGTACTTC
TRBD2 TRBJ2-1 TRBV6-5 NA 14 CASSLQAGYNEQFF TGTGCCAGCAGTTTGCAAGCGGGATACAATGAGCAGTTCTTC
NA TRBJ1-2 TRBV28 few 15 CASNHPEKALYGYTF TGTGCCAGCAACCATCCGGAGAAGGCCTTATATGGCTACACCTTC
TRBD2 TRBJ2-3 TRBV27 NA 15 CASSWTRGVRDTQYF TGTGCCAGCAGTTGGACTAGAGGTGTGAGAGATACGCAGTATTTT
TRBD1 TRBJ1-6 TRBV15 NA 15 CATSRDQGGNSPLHF TGTGCCACCAGCAGAGATCAGGGGGGTAATTCACCCCTCCACTTT
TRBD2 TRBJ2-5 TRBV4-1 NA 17 CASSQGGLAGRRETQYF TGCGCCAGCAGCCAAGGTGGACTAGCGGGAAGGAGGGAGACCCAGTACTTC
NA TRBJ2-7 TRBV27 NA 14 CATWPGHITHEQYF TGTGCCACTTGGCCGGGACACATCACCCACGAGCAGTACTTC
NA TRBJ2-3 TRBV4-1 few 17 CASSQEYASHFPDTQYF TGCGCCAGCAGCCAAGAATACGCTAGTCATTTTCCAGATACGCAGTATTTT
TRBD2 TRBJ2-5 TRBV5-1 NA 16 CASSPNGGIRQETQYF TGCGCCAGCAGCCCAAACGGGGGGATCAGACAAGAGACCCAGTACTTC
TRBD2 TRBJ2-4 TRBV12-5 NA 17 CASGLPPLAGVSNIQYF TGTGCTAGTGGTTTGCCGCCCCTAGCGGGAGTATCAAACATTCAGTACTTC